In its sample, the clone carrying this TCR beta chain was seen a few times. No antigen is known for it. At sampling all donors were nominally healthy, likely with unrecorded immune exposures. This entry comes from a study of cytomegalovirus exposure and HLA in healthy donors. Study-wide context: The study's early data release held about 85 million unique TCRs from HLA-typed donors.

Study-wide points: Cytomegalovirus-associated status was assigned to around 160 TCR beta chains.

PCR amplification relied on 60 Vbeta primers (plus 13 Jbeta primers). Original analysis: About 88 million unique TCR beta chains, about 10 million of them shared, were counted by a later analysis. Produced via immunoSEQ multiplex PCR; TCRdb's table is partial and in-frame only. The V and J calls and clone size are taken from that table; D and trimming were inferred from the DNA. The table records roughly 140,000 clones, around three quarters of them present only once. V lost 5 bases, J lost 1 base, and 17 bases lay in between. From germline, CDR1 is SGHAT and CDR2 FQDESV (reference sequence). CDR3 length: 17 residues.

Sequenced material: PBMCs. The V call is TRBV11-1, the J call TRBJ2-2; perhaps TRBD1 as D (6 bases). The receptor comes from a man aged 35 to 55 in good health and CMV-seropositive. The CDR3 region is CASSPGSWDKNTGELFF. Here the CDR3 DNA reads TGTGCCAGCAGCCCCGGATCGTGGGACAAGAACACCGGGGAGCTGTTTTTT.